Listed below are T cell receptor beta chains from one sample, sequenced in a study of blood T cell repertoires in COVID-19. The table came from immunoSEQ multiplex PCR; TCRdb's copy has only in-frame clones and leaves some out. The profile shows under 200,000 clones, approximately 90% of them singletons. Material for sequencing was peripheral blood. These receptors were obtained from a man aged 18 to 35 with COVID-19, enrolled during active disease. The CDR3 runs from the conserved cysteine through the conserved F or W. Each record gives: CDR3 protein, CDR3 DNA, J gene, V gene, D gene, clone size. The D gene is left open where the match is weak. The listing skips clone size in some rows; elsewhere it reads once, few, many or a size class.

CASRGTAYGYTF TGTGCCAGCAGGGGGACAGCCTATGGCTACACCTTC TRBJ1-2 TRBV28 TRBD1 NA
CASSRGQNYGYTF TGTGCCAGCTCACGAGGGCAGAACTATGGCTACACCTTC TRBJ1-2 TRBV18 NA NA
CATSVSPEAFF TGTGCCACCAGTGTCAGTCCTGAAGCTTTCTTT TRBJ1-1 TRBV24-1 NA NA
CASKGTGTYQPQHF TGTGCCAGCAAAGGAACAGGGACCTATCAGCCCCAGCATTTT TRBJ1-5 TRBV2 NA NA
CSVAPGTGGGYTF TGCAGCGTCGCTCCCGGGACAGGGGGTGGCTACACCTTC TRBJ1-2 TRBV29-1 TRBD1 NA
CASTPGQASYEQYF TGTGCCAGTACTCCGGGACAGGCCTCTTACGAGCAGTACTTC TRBJ2-7 TRBV19 TRBD1 NA
CASSLRGTTEAFF TGCGCCAGCAGCTTGCGAGGTACCACTGAAGCTTTCTTT TRBJ1-1 TRBV5-1 NA NA
CASSPRDRGMAETQYF TGTGCCAGCAGCCCTAGGGACAGGGGTATGGCAGAGACCCAGTACTTC TRBJ2-5 TRBV28 TRBD1 NA
CASTKGRGLFF TGTGCCAGCACGAAGGGCAGGGGGCTGTTCTTC TRBJ2-1 TRBV3-1/TRBV3-2 TRBD1 few
CASSYGRGVRGYTF TGTGCCAGCAGTTACGGGCGGGGTGTCCGTGGCTACACCTTC TRBJ1-2 TRBV6-5 NA NA
CASSSRLAGGNEQFF TGTGCCAGCAGTTCCAGACTAGCGGGAGGCAATGAGCAGTTCTTC TRBJ2-1 TRBV6-5 TRBD2 NA
CASSVGPGQQAFF TGTGCCAGTAGTGTCGGGCCGGGACAGCAAGCTTTCTTT TRBJ1-1 TRBV19 TRBD1 NA
CASSFWGASGRYEQYF TGTGCCAGCAGCTTCTGGGGTGCTAGCGGGAGGTACGAGCAGTACTTC TRBJ2-7 TRBV5-8 TRBD2 NA
CASKGQGHSPLHF TGTGCCAGTAAGGGACAGGGCCATTCACCCCTCCACTTT TRBJ1-6 TRBV19 TRBD1 NA
CAGSLPGQGNNEQFF TGTGCCGGTAGTCTACCGGGACAGGGGAACAATGAGCAGTTCTTC TRBJ2-1 TRBV19 TRBD1 NA
CAISERGYTEAFF TGTGCCATCAGCGAGAGGGGGTACACTGAAGCTTTCTTT TRBJ1-1 TRBV10-3 NA NA
CASSLGRGSGGEQFF TGTGCCAGCAGCTTAGGCAGGGGAAGTGGCGGTGAGCAGTTCTTC TRBJ2-1 TRBV7-8 NA NA
CASSLRSPEAFF TGTGCCAGCAGTCTGAGGAGTCCTGAAGCTTTCTTT TRBJ1-1 TRBV6-6 NA NA
CASSPREGGHEQYF TGTGCCAGCTCACCCCGGGAAGGGGGCCACGAGCAGTACTTC TRBJ2-7 TRBV18 TRBD1 once
CASSQRRLHNEQFF TGTGCCAGCAGCCAAAGGAGGCTCCATAATGAGCAGTTCTTC TRBJ2-1 TRBV3-1/TRBV3-2 NA NA
CATSGTGRQTVETQYF TGTGCCACCAGTGGTACAGGCCGACAGACCGTGGAGACCCAGTACTTC TRBJ2-5 TRBV24-1 NA NA
CASGSRGGNQPQHF TGTGCCAGCGGCTCCAGGGGCGGCAATCAGCCCCAGCATTTT TRBJ1-5 TRBV6-5 NA NA
CASSFDLMEFF TGTGCCAGCAGCTTTGACTTAATGGAGTTCTTC TRBJ2-1 TRBV11-2 NA NA
CASSQDSNSGGYTF TGCGCCAGCAGCCAAGATTCGAATTCGGGTGGCTACACCTTC TRBJ1-2 TRBV4-3 NA NA
CASSRTAYEQYF TGTGCCAGCAGCAGGACAGCCTACGAGCAGTACTTC TRBJ2-7 TRBV14 NA NA
CASSHRAPRAGELFF TGTGCCAGCAGCCACAGGGCCCCTCGAGCCGGGGAGCTGTTTTTT TRBJ2-2 TRBV7-8 NA once
CASSYGTSDTGELFF TGTGCCAGCAGTTACGGGACTAGCGACACCGGGGAGCTGTTTTTT TRBJ2-2 TRBV6-5 TRBD2 NA
CASSLGSGNHSPLHF TGTGCCAGCAGCTTAGGGTCAGGTAATCATTCACCCCTCCACTTT TRBJ1-6 TRBV11-2 NA NA
CASSLPRDRHDEQYF TGTGCCAGCAGTCTTCCCCGGGACAGGCACGACGAGCAGTACTTC TRBJ2-7 TRBV28 TRBD1 NA
CASSPGLAGYEQYF TGTGCCAGCAGCCCAGGACTAGCGGGTTACGAGCAGTACTTC TRBJ2-7 TRBV11-1 TRBD2 NA
CASRLRDRAGNTIYF TGTGCCAGCAGACTCCGGGACAGGGCTGGAAACACCATATATTTT TRBJ1-3 TRBV6-4 TRBD1 NA
CATSREGRVAEQYF TGTGCCACCAGCAGAGAAGGCCGGGTTGCCGAGCAGTACTTC TRBJ2-7 TRBV15 NA NA
CASSIAVGALNIQYF TGTGCCAGCAGTATAGCGGTTGGGGCCTTAAACATTCAGTACTTC TRBJ2-4 TRBV27 NA NA
CASKMTGDYPYGYTF TGTGCCAGCAAAATGACAGGGGACTACCCCTATGGCTACACCTTC TRBJ1-2 TRBV27 TRBD1 NA
CASSLFVYEQYF TGTGCCAGCAGCCTATTTGTGTACGAGCAGTACTTC TRBJ2-7 TRBV12-3/TRBV12-4 NA NA
CSVGPVAGDYEQYF TGCAGCGTTGGCCCCGTAGCGGGAGATTACGAGCAGTACTTC TRBJ2-7 TRBV29-1 TRBD2 NA
CASSLTGGNSPLHF TGTGCCAGCAGTTTAACAGGGGGTAATTCACCCCTCCACTTT TRBJ1-6 TRBV28 TRBD1 NA
CASSAEREYEETQYF TGTGCCAGCAGCGCGGAGCGGGAGTATGAAGAGACCCAGTACTTC TRBJ2-5 TRBV3-1/TRBV3-2 TRBD2 NA